Listed below are T cell receptor beta chains from one sample, sequenced in a study of early T cells in non-severe SARS-CoV-2 infection. Each CDR3 protein is one row after TCRdb ran MiXCR on the 5' RACE reads. The sample contains around 50,000 distinct CDR3 sequences, roughly 12% of which appear only once. The sequenced sample was whole blood. Receptors originate from an adult who was a healthcare worker with PCR-confirmed SARS-CoV-2 infection or an uninfected control (not recorded which). Both conserved end residues are part of each CDR3. A D gene is named only where the DNA matches it firmly. Size is stated for part of the rows, as once, few or many counts, or as a class when the clone is expanded.

D	size	V	length	J	CDR3	DNA
TRBD2	few	TRBV6-1	15	TRBJ2-3	CALTSGGPSTGTQYF	TGTGCCCTGACTAGCGGGGGCCCCTCGACAGGTACGCAGTATTTT
.	few	TRBV11-2	12	TRBJ1-2	CASGMTTWGYTF	TGTGCCAGCGGAATGACCACATGGGGCTACACCTTC
.	many	TRBV28	14	TRBJ1-1	CASSLRTRNTEAFF	TGTGCCAGCAGTTTGAGGACGAGAAACACTGAAGCTTTCTTT
.	many	TRBV30	12	TRBJ1-2	CAWSEDSYGYTF	TGTGCCTGGAGTGAGGATTCCTATGGCTACACCTTC
.	few	TRBV6-5	15	TRBJ2-2	CASSLLAANTGELFF	TGTGCCAGCAGCTTACTAGCTGCGAACACCGGGGAGCTGTTTTTT
TRBD2	many	TRBV7-7	11	TRBJ2-5	CAAGGQETQYF	TGTGCTGCGGGAGGGCAGGAGACCCAGTACTTC
TRBD2	.	TRBV12-3/TRBV12-4	14	TRBJ2-7	CATTPGGDSYEQYF	TGTGCCACCACCCCTGGGGGGGACTCCTACGAGCAGTACTTC
.	many	TRBV25-1	13	TRBJ1-2	CASSEPGLGGYTF	TGTGCCAGCAGTGAGCCTGGACTAGGGGGCTACACCTTC
TRBD2	few	TRBV7-9	18	TRBJ2-3	CASSWPRASGTAGDTQYF	TGTGCCAGCAGCTGGCCCCGGGCTAGCGGGACGGCGGGAGATACGCAGTATTTT
.	.	TRBV29-1	14	TRBJ2-1	CSVAGTVSYNEQFF	TGCAGCGTTGCGGGGACTGTTTCCTACAATGAGCAGTTCTTC
TRBD2	many	TRBV12-5	15	TRBJ2-7	CASGLVTGTNYEQYF	TGTGCTAGTGGTTTGGTCACCGGGACTAACTACGAGCAGTACTTC
TRBD1	.	TRBV5-8	16	TRBJ1-2	CASRLGGQISNYGYTF	TGTGCCAGCAGGTTAGGGGGACAGATATCTAACTATGGCTACACCTTC
TRBD1	many	TRBV5-1	16	TRBJ2-7	CASSLARDRAGSEQYF	TGCGCCAGCAGCTTGGCGCGGGACAGGGCTGGGTCCGAGCAGTACTTC
TRBD1	many	TRBV7-9	14	TRBJ1-2	CASSSDRGIHGYTF	TGTGCCAGCAGCTCGGACAGGGGGATCCATGGCTACACCTTC
.	many	TRBV6-5	14	TRBJ2-7	CASSPRAGRHEQYF	TGTGCCAGCAGTCCCCGGGCAGGTCGCCACGAGCAGTACTTC
.	many	TRBV21-1	16	TRBJ1-1	CASSRRGQSRYTEAFF	TGTGCCAGCAGCCGGAGGGGCCAGTCGAGGTACACTGAAGCTTTCTTT
TRBD2	.	TRBV7-2	16	TRBJ2-7	CASSRDTTSGRSEQYF	TGTGCCAGCAGCCGTGATACGACTAGCGGGAGGTCCGAGCAGTACTTC
TRBD1	.	TRBV19	13	TRBJ2-7	CASRDRGLGEQYF	TGTGCCAGTAGGGACAGGGGATTAGGCGAGCAGTACTTC
.	many	TRBV28	16	TRBJ2-5	CASSLGVGGSGETQYF	TGTGCCAGCAGTTTGGGGGTAGGGGGTAGTGGAGAGACCCAGTACTTC
.	many	TRBV4-3	16	TRBJ2-7	CASSQDEGRPSYEQYF	TGCGCCAGCAGCCAAGATGAGGGCAGACCCTCCTACGAGCAGTACTTC
.	many	TRBV4-2	16	TRBJ1-2	CASSQTGGGIGYGYTF	TGTGCCAGCAGCCAGACGGGGGGCGGTATTGGCTATGGCTACACCTTC
.	many	TRBV3-1	14	TRBJ1-4	CASSQGGAREKLFF	TGTGCCAGCAGCCAAGGGGGGGCGCGAGAAAAACTGTTTTTT
TRBD1	.	TRBV20-1	14	TRBJ2-4	CSATGGDAKNIQYF	TGCAGTGCCACAGGGGGCGATGCCAAAAACATTCAGTACTTC
TRBD1	many	TRBV5-1	15	TRBJ2-7	CASSPGTGISYEQYF	TGCGCCAGCAGCCCCGGGACAGGGATATCCTACGAGCAGTACTTC
.	few	TRBV7-2	13	TRBJ1-1	CASSASQATEAFF	TGTGCCAGCAGCGCCTCCCAAGCGACTGAAGCTTTCTTT
.	.	TRBV11-2	11	TRBJ2-7	CASSLDPEQYF	TGTGCCAGCAGCTTAGATCCCGAGCAGTACTTC
TRBD2	few	TRBV6-2/TRBV6-3	15	TRBJ2-5	CASTPRTSGRETQYF	TGTGCCAGCACCCCACGGACTAGCGGGAGGGAGACCCAGTACTTC
.	many	TRBV6-6	13	TRBJ2-2	CASSDEFVGELFF	TGTGCCAGCAGTGACGAGTTTGTCGGGGAGCTGTTTTTT
TRBD2	many	TRBV7-2	14	TRBJ2-1	CASRGTSGVNEQFF	TGTGCCAGCAGAGGGACTAGCGGGGTTAATGAGCAGTTCTTC
.	many	TRBV5-8	14	TRBJ2-1	CASNPVSSYNEQFF	TGTGCCAGCAACCCGGTTAGCTCCTACAATGAGCAGTTCTTC
.	few	TRBV10-2	14	TRBJ2-7	CASSELESSREQYF	TGCGCCAGCAGTGAGTTGGAGTCCTCCCGGGAGCAGTACTTC
.	many	TRBV3-1	18	TRBJ2-1	CASSSSHVGLQIYNEQFF	TGTGCCAGCAGCAGTTCACATGTTGGCCTACAGATCTACAATGAGCAGTTCTTC
.	many	TRBV5-4	14	TRBJ1-4	CASSLEGRNEKLFF	TGTGCCAGCAGCTTGGAGGGGCGAAATGAAAAACTGTTTTTT
.	many	TRBV29-1	14	TRBJ2-5	CSVAMGAGRETQYF	TGCAGCGTAGCGATGGGGGCAGGGCGAGAGACCCAGTACTTC
.	many	TRBV28	14	TRBJ2-1	CASSPGSYINEQFF	TGTGCCAGCAGTCCCGGGAGCTACATCAATGAGCAGTTCTTC
.	few	TRBV6-6	13	TRBJ1-1	CASSVDSGTEAFF	TGTGCCAGCAGTGTCGATTCGGGCACTGAAGCTTTCTTT
TRBD1	many	TRBV9	14	TRBJ2-2	CASSLRDRAGELFF	TGTGCCAGCAGCCTCCGGGACAGGGCCGGGGAGCTGTTTTTT
TRBD2	few	TRBV29-1	14	TRBJ2-1	CSVVGAGDYNEQFF	TGCAGCGTTGTAGGGGCGGGGGACTACAATGAGCAGTTCTTC
.	many	TRBV7-9	15	TRBJ1-5	CASSLGTGGNQPQHF	TGTGCCAGCAGCTTAGGGACGGGAGGCAATCAGCCCCAGCATTTT
TRBD1	few	TRBV18	17	TRBJ2-3	CASSPPKGQGALDTQYF	TGTGCCAGCTCACCACCTAAGGGACAGGGGGCGCTGGATACGCAGTATTTT
TRBD2	many	TRBV7-9	16	TRBJ2-7	CASSLAVSGRADEQYF	TGTGCCAGCAGCTTAGCCGTTAGCGGGAGGGCAGACGAGCAGTACTTC